This TCR beta chain was sequenced in a study of glioma-infiltrating T cells after dendritic cell vaccination. The PCR used 60 V beta and 13 J beta primers. Using immunoSEQ multiplex PCR, the repertoire was profiled, and TCRdb retains in-frame clones only, with some absent. This table has 50,000 to 60,000 clones, roughly 80% appearing once. Stated time point: after dendritic cell vaccination, including at tumor progression/relapse. V lost 0 bases, J lost 4 bases, and 16 bases lay in between. The CDR3 contains 16 residues. Looked up from germline, CDR1 is SGHNT and CDR2 is YYREEE (reference sequence). This receptor was identified in a human donor with glioblastoma. Sequenced material: blood, taken after dendritic cell vaccination. This sequence joins TRBV5-4 and TRBJ1-1; maybe TRBD1 (6 bases). CDR3 in amino acids: CASSLVRGLTGTEAFF. CDR3 DNA: TGTGCCAGCAGCTTGGTGCGGGGGCTTACTGGCACTGAAGCTTTCTTT.